The clone carrying this TCR beta chain was counted at least ten times. This entry is derived from a study of spatial heterogeneity in lung cancer. The overall study: Detected sequences consistently included more beta-chain ones than alpha-chain ones.

The CDR3 covers 12 residues. V lost 3 bases and J lost 5, with 10 bases in between. Germline V lookup: CDR1 DFQATT, CDR2 SNEGSKA (reference sequence). A unique molecular identifier was attached to every TCR cDNA molecule. In TCRdb, the 5' RACE reads were re-called with MiXCR into one record per CDR3 protein. This sample has approximately 6,900 distinct CDR3 sequences; around 4.3% occur once, and the top ten carry about 23%. The time point: sample taken at primary tumor resection. In each case, whole RNA from tumor, nontumor lung or frozen PBMC was sequenced unsorted. Sequenced material: normal lung tissue next to the tumor, taken at surgery. This sequence was found in a female donor with early-stage non-small cell lung cancer. The chain links TRBV20-1 to TRBJ2-5; the D is unclear. The CDR3 DNA sequence: TGCAGTGCTAGGCCGCAGGCGGAGACCCAGTACTTC. Protein sequence: CSARPQAETQYF.